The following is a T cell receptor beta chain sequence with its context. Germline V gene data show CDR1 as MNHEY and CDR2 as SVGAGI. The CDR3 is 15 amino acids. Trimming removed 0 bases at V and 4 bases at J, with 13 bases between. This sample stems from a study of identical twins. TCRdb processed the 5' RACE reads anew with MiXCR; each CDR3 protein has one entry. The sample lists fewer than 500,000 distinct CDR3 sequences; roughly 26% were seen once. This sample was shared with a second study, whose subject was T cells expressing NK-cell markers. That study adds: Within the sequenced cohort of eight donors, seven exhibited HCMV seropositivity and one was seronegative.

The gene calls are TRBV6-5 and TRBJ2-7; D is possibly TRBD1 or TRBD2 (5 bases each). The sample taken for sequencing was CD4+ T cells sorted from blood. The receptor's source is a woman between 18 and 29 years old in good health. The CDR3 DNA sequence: TGTGCCAGCAGTTACTCCCCCGGGACGGTGTACGAGCAGTACTTC. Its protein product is CASSYSPGTVYEQYF.